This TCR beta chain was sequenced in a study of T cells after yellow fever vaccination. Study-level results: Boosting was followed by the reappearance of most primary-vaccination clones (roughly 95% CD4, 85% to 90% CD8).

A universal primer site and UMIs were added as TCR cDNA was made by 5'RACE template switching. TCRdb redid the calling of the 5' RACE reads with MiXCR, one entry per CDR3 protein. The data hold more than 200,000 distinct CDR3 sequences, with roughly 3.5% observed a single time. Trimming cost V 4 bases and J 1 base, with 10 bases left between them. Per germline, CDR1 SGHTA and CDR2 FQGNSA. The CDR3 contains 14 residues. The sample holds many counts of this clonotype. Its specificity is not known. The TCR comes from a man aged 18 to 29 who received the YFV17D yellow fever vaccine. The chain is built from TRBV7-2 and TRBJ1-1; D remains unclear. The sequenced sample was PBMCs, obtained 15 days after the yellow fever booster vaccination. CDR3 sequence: CASSSWAANTEAFF. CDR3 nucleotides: TGTGCCAGCAGCTCCTGGGCAGCGAACACTGAAGCTTTCTTT.